This T cell receptor (beta chain) was profiled in a study of CD8 T cells in ankylosing spondylitis (TCRdb year 2017). With respect to the entire study: The study profiled T cell receptor beta repertoires in healthy donors and ankylosing spondylitis patients to find disease-linked TCR variants. The full study cohort was made up of 25 ankylosing spondylitis patients and approximately 100 healthy donors. Peripheral blood samples were taken, and synovial fluid was additionally collected from ankylosing spondylitis patients. General findings and caveats noted by the study authors: According to the report, matched synovial fluid samples from ankylosing spondylitis patients were significantly enriched for the disease-linked clones. Some motif variants had previously been reported in the synovial fluid and blood of reactive arthritis patients, which suggests shared mechanisms of disease initiation. A CD8+ phenotype was shown by the disease-linked clones, which were found at relatively low frequencies in peripheral blood. A TCR beta motif of fewer than 10 highly homologous amino acid variants appeared characteristic of blood from ankylosing spondylitis patients.

CDR1 and CDR2, per the germline V gene, are SNHLY and FYNNEI. CDR3 length: 13 amino acids, cysteine to phenylalanine. Just the 39-base CDR3 DNA is kept, in frame starting at base 1. V loses 6 bases, J loses 6 bases, and the germline ends lie 14 bases apart. TCRdb shows the sequencer as Illumina HiSeq 2500. Quantitative 5'-RACE with molecular barcodes was used to prepare TCR beta libraries. Per the source publication's procedure: A new computational method based on a probabilistic model of VDJ rearrangement was used to identify disease-linked TCR variants. TCRdb reprocessing: public reads trimmed at Q25 with fastp, clones called with MiXCR, in-frame beta chains kept. Each entry merges the rows of one CDR3 protein and shows their most common DNA and genes. None of the V and J calls come from the authors' own analysis; TCRdb made them. The sample table contains 150,000 or so distinct CDR3 sequences; only one count was recorded for around 10% of them. In total, the top ten clones hold 25% to 30% of the sample.

Of note for this clonotype: This clone's antigen is unknown. No per-base quality is available; no much larger clone lies one base away.

The source material was blood, either unsorted or a sorted T cell fraction (not recorded which). The chain links TRBV2 with TRBJ1-1, with a weak D call of TRBD1 (5 bases match). This receptor was taken from a male donor with ankylosing spondylitis or in good health (not recorded which). The sequence in DNA is TGTGCCAGCAGCCCCGTGGGGGGGGCTGAAGCTTTCTTT. The translation is CASSPVGGAEAFF.